Listed here are 21 T cell receptor beta chains from one sample, sequenced in a study of a mutant IDH1 vaccine in newly diagnosed glioma (dated by TCRdb to about 2021). The label giving this sample's time point can be read as: week 35, safety follow-up. Each vaccine dose was 300 ug of a 20-mer mutant IDH1 peptide in Montanide, given subcutaneously with topical imiquimod. The protocol used for the library was the immunoSEQ multiplex PCR assay. Sourced from immuneACCESS, this table was stored by TCRdb with only in-frame sequences that have V and J called. A share of the clones is absent; for the studies checked, an unresolved V gene accounts for under half, and the remainder has no known explanation. This sample has tens of thousands of clones in its table, and 65% to 80% of those were observed once. Clones ranked in the top ten supply just over 7.5% of the sample. Their recognized antigens are unknown.

The sequences come from PBMCs, collected from a glioma patient whose treatment included an IDH1 peptide vaccine. These receptors were collected from a man aged 45-65 years with glioma.

As regards this clone: This sample includes further DNA sequences coding for the same CDR3. This chain joins TRBV18 and TRBJ1-2; D call uncertain. CDR3 size: 14 residues. The germline V and J ends were trimmed by 3 bases and 0 bases, with 8 bases remaining between them. The V gene's germline CDR1 is KGHSH and CDR2 LQKENI. CDR3 DNA: TGTGCCAGCTCACCCCCCGGAACTAACTATGGCTACACCTTC. This translates into CASSPPGTNYGYTF.

The chain recombines TRBV6-1 with TRBJ1-5; unclear D gene. CDR1 MNHNS and CDR2 SASEGT come from the germline V gene. This CDR3 contains 15 residues. The V and J ends lost 0 bases and 6 bases respectively, with 12 bases between them. CDR3 loop: CASSEAQRTSQPQHF. DNA for the CDR3: TGTGCCAGCAGTGAAGCGCAAAGGACTAGTCAGCCCCAGCATTTT.

This chain uses TRBV4-3 with TRBJ1-2; D is uncertain. V lost 0 bases and J lost 7, with 12 bases in between. This CDR3 comprises 14 residues. Germline assignment: CDR1 LGHNA and CDR2 YSLEER. The CDR3 DNA follows: TGCGCCAGCAGCCAAGATCCCCGGTTGGGTGGCTACACCTTC. This gives the protein CASSQDPRLGGYTF.

The rearrangement links TRBV20-1 to TRBJ1-1; D is ambiguous. Germline V gene sequence: CDR1 DFQATT, CDR2 SNEGSKA (reference sequence). This CDR3 contains 11 residues. Trimming took 7 bases from V and 3 from J, leaving 9 bases between them. The CDR3 sequence is CSVRADTEAFF. The CDR3 region has the DNA TGCAGTGTTCGGGCGGACACTGAAGCTTTCTTT.

In this sample, this clone turned up a few times. The genes are TRBV7-2 and TRBJ1-5; a possible D gene is TRBD1 (5 bases). This CDR3 spans 15 amino acids. The germline V and J ends were trimmed by 5 bases and 7 bases, with 18 bases remaining between them. Germline values: CDR1 SGHTA, CDR2 FQGNSA. CDR3 sequence: CASSPLVGVRQPQHF. The DNA of the CDR3 is TGTGCCAGCAGCCCCCTGGTAGGGGTGAGGCAGCCCCAGCATTTT. Based on the CDR3 plus reference TRBV7-2 and TRBJ1-5, the full variable domain is GAGVSQSPSNKVTEKGKDVELRCDPISGHTALYWYRQSLGQGLEFLIYFQGNSAPDKSGLPSDRFSAERTGGSVSTLTIQRTQQEDSAVYLCASSPLVGVRQPQHFGDGTRLSIL.

DNA for the CDR3: TGTGCCAGCACGGGGCAGACTCTTACCGGGGAGCTGTTTTTT. Its translation: CASTGQTLTGELFF. The rearrangement joins TRBV2 to TRBJ2-2; the D call may be TRBD1 or TRBD2 (5 bases each). CDR3 length: 14 residues. CDR1 and CDR2 from the germline V gene are SNHLY and FYNNEI. V was clipped by 7 bases and J by 5 bases, with 14 bases between them. The whole variable domain, remainder taken from reference TRBV2 and TRBJ2-2, is EPEVTQTPSHQVTQMGQEVILRCVPISNHLYFYWYRQILGQKVEFLVSFYNNEISEKSEIFDDQFSVERPDGSNFTLKIRSTKLEDSAMYFCASTGQTLTGELFFGEGSRLTVL.

This clone was counted a single time. This rearrangement joins TRBV27 to TRBJ1-2; 7 bases are shared with TRBD1. The CDR3 runs 13 residues. Germline V gene data show CDR1 as MNHEY and CDR2 as SMNVEV (reference sequence). V lost 3 bases, J lost 5 bases, and 3 bases stayed unmatched. The CDR3 sequence is CASSFGQEYGYTF. CDR3 in DNA: TGTGCCAGCAGTTTCGGACAGGAATATGGCTACACCTTC.

CDR3: CASSPGLAGVRRVGQFF. DNA for the CDR3: TGTGCCAGCAGCCCAGGACTAGCGGGGGTTAGGAGGGTCGGGCAGTTCTTC. V is TRBV14 and J is TRBJ2-1; 13 positions match TRBD2. The CDR3 is 17 residues long. Trimming cost V 4 bases and J 12 bases; bases outside gene matches: 15. From germline, CDR1 is SGHDN and CDR2 FVKESK.

The gene calls are TRBV7-9 and TRBJ2-1; perhaps TRBD1 as D (5 bases). The germline gives CDR1 SEHNR, CDR2 FQNEAQ (reference sequence). V was trimmed by 4 bases and J by 6 bases, leaving 13 bases between them. The CDR3 has 14 amino acids. The chain's CDR3 is CASSSYHRSNEQFF. CDR3 DNA: TGTGCCAGCAGCTCCTACCACAGGAGCAATGAGCAGTTCTTC.

The CDR3 protein is CASSEPEVDRSETQYF. The CDR3 nucleotides read TGCGCCAGCAGTGAGCCCGAGGTGGATCGGTCGGAGACCCAGTACTTC. The chain is built from TRBV10-1 and TRBJ2-5; D gene ambiguous. Germline V lookup: CDR1 WNHNN, CDR2 SYGVQD (reference sequence). The V and J ends lost 2 bases and 5 bases respectively, with 18 bases between them. This CDR3 is 16 amino acids long.

The rearrangement links TRBV7-9 to TRBJ2-7; D is unclear. Germline CDR1 reads SEHNR; CDR2 reads FQNEAQ (reference sequence). The CDR3 totals 13 residues. With 5 bases removed from V and 2 bases from J, the gap between germline ends came to 10 bases. CDR3 amino acids: CASSNAAAYEQYF. CDR3 sequence (DNA): TGTGCCAGCAGCAATGCCGCCGCCTACGAGCAGTACTTC.

V usage is TRBV14 and J usage is TRBJ2-5; D perhaps matches TRBD2 (5 bases). Deletions cut 5 bases from V and 4 bases from J, with 14 bases between. Germline V gene data show CDR1 as SGHDN and CDR2 as FVKESK. This CDR3 has 14 residues. Written as DNA, the CDR3 is TGTGCCAGCAGCTGGGAACGCGGGTCAGAGACCCAGTACTTC. Translating gives CASSWERGSETQYF. The full variable domain, with the rest looked up from reference TRBV14 and TRBJ2-5, is EAGVTQFPSHSVIEKGQTVTLRCDPISGHDNLYWYRRVMGKEIKFLLHFVKESKQDESGMPNNRFLAERTGGTYSTLKVQPAELEDSGVYFCASSWERGSETQYFGPGTRLLVL.

This chain uses TRBV5-6 with TRBJ2-7, with 10 positions matching TRBD1. Germline V gives CDR1 SGHDT, CDR2 YYEEEE. This CDR3 is 14 amino acids long. V shed 4 bases and J 5 bases; nucleotides not matched to a gene: 6. In DNA, the CDR3 is TGTGCCAGCAGCGAGGGACAGGGGAACCACGAGCAGTACTTC. Translation: CASSEGQGNHEQYF.

V usage is TRBV4-1 and J usage is TRBJ2-5; D gene unclear. The germline V and J ends were trimmed by 3 bases and 3 bases, with 8 bases remaining between them. The CDR3 is made up of 13 amino acids. The V gene's germline CDR1 is MGHRA and CDR2 YSYEKL. The CDR3 spells CASSHRREETQYF. In nucleotides, the CDR3 is TGCGCCAGCAGCCACCGAAGGGAAGAGACCCAGTACTTC.

This sequence joins TRBV9 and TRBJ2-7; TRBD2 matches 7 bases. V lost 3 bases, J lost 9 bases, and 15 bases stayed unmatched. CDR1 and CDR2 (germline): SGDLS, YYNGEE. This CDR3 comprises 15 residues. The chain's CDR3 is CASSGPGTTISGQYF. The CDR3 bases are TGTGCCAGCAGCGGCCCCGGGACTACGATAAGCGGGCAGTACTTC. The full variable domain, in which reference TRBV9 and TRBJ2-7 provide the parts outside the CDR3, is DSGVTQTPKHLITATGQRVTLRCSPRSGDLSVYWYQQSLDQGLQFLIQYYNGEERAKGNILERFSAQQFPDLHSELNLSSLELGDSALYFCASSGPGTTISGQYFGPGTRLTVT.

The chain joins TRBV15 to TRBJ2-7, with D hard to call. Germline CDR1 reads LNHNV; CDR2 reads YYDKDF (reference sequence). CDR3 length: 12 residues. V was clipped by 2 bases and J by 5 bases, with 7 bases between them. CDR3 residues: CATSRTSDEQYF. Here the CDR3 DNA reads TGTGCCACCAGCAGAACATCGGACGAGCAGTACTTC.

The rearrangement uses TRBV5-8 and TRBJ1-5, with no clear D. Trimming stripped 2 bases from V and 0 bases from J, with 3 bases between. Germline lookup yields CDR1 SGHTS and CDR2 YDEGEE. CDR3 length equals 13 residues. The chain's CDR3 is CASSLSSNQPQHF. CDR3 DNA sequence: TGTGCCAGCAGCTTAAGTAGCAATCAGCCCCAGCATTTT.

This chain links TRBV30 with TRBJ1-5; D may be TRBD1 (6 bases). The ends were cut back, 2 bases at V and 5 bases at J, with 10 bases in the middle. This CDR3 comprises 13 residues. Per germline, CDR1 GTSNPN and CDR2 SVGIG (reference sequence). CDR3 protein: CAWSKGVDQPQHF. CDR3 nucleotide sequence: TGTGCCTGGAGTAAGGGGGTCGATCAGCCCCAGCATTTT.

J is TRBJ1-4 and V is TRBV7-9; weak D call: TRBD1 (5 bases). Germline CDR1 and CDR2: SEHNR and FQNEAQ (reference sequence). Trimming cost V 1 base and J 4 bases, with 16 bases left between them. This CDR3 is built from 17 residues. CDR3: CASSLGALGVINEKLFF. Here the CDR3 DNA reads TGTGCCAGCAGCTTAGGGGCTCTGGGGGTCATTAATGAAAAACTGTTTTTT.

The chain uses TRBV2 and TRBJ2-7, with D perhaps matching TRBD1 or TRBD2 (5 bases each). Trimming removed 5 bases at V and 6 bases at J, with 11 bases between. The germline V gene encodes CDR1 SNHLY and CDR2 FYNNEI. CDR3 size: 12 residues. This CDR3 reads CASSLVGAEQYF. The CDR3 DNA reads as TGTGCCAGCAGTTTGGTCGGGGCCGAGCAGTACTTC.

The CDR3 coding sequence is TGTGCCATCAGTGAGCTAGAGACCCAGTACTTC. It yields the protein CAISELETQYF. The chain links TRBV10-3 to TRBJ2-5; no clear D. In germline, CDR1 is ENHRY, CDR2 SYGVKD. This CDR3 contains 11 residues. The V and J ends lost 2 bases and 4 bases respectively, with 2 bases between them.